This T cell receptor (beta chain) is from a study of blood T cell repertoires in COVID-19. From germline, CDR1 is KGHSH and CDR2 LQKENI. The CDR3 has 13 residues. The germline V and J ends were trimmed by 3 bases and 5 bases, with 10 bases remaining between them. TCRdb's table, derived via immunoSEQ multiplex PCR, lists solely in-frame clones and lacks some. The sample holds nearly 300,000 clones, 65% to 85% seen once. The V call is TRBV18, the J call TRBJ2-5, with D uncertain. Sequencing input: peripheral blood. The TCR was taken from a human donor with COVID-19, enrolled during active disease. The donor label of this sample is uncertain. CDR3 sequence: CASSPIDSETQYF. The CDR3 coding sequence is TGTGCCAGCTCACCGATTGACTCGGAGACCCAGTACTTC.